A selection of T cell receptor beta chains follows, all from one sample in a study of cytomegalovirus exposure and HLA in healthy donors. Using immunoSEQ multiplex PCR, the repertoire was profiled, and TCRdb retains in-frame clones only, with some absent. There are 78,000 or so clones in the sample; more than 50% occur only once, and 4% to 5.5% lies in the top ten. Sequencing was carried out using PBMCs. These receptors were taken from a male donor in good health and CMV-seropositive. Each CDR3 is given with its conserved first and last residue. Fields, in order: D gene, J gene, clone size, CDR3 length, V gene, CDR3 DNA, CDR3 protein. A D gene is named only where the DNA matches it firmly. Size is omitted from some rows. Given values are once, few, many or a class for expanded clones.

.,TRBJ2-1,few,15,TRBV28,TGTGCCAGCAGTCCGAGGGGGGGAGCTGGCAATGAGCAGTTCTTC,CASSPRGGAGNEQFF
TRBD1,TRBJ2-1,.,15,TRBV19,TGTGCCAGTAGAATTACCTTCGGGACCGGACAGGGGGAGTTCTTC,CASRITFGTGQGEFF
TRBD1,TRBJ2-6,.,14,TRBV7-6,TGTGCCAGCAGCCAACGGACAGGGGGCAACGTCCTGACTTTC,CASSQRTGGNVLTF
TRBD1,TRBJ1-5,.,16,TRBV5-6,TGTGCCAGCAGCGTGAACAGGGGAGGAGGGGATCAGCCCCAGCATTTT,CASSVNRGGGDQPQHF
TRBD1,TRBJ1-2,.,17,TRBV7-9,TGTGCCAGCAGCCGGGGGGGACAGGGAAGTTCGAGCTATGGCTACACCTTC,CASSRGGQGSSSYGYTF
.,TRBJ1-1,few,16,TRBV7-9,TGTGCCAGCACCGAGGTCCGGAATACCATGAACACTGAAGCTTTCTTT,CASTEVRNTMNTEAFF
TRBD1,TRBJ2-1,.,16,TRBV9,TGTGCCAGCAGCCCCCGACTGGGGACAGGACTAAATGAGCAGTTCTTC,CASSPRLGTGLNEQFF
TRBD1,TRBJ2-5,.,15,TRBV29-1,TGCAGCGTTGAAGGGGGAGGACAGGGAGGAGAGACCCAGTACTTC,CSVEGGGQGGETQYF
.,TRBJ2-2,.,14,TRBV5-6,TGTGCCAGCAGCTTGGGACAGAACACCGGGGAGCTGTTTTTT,CASSLGQNTGELFF
TRBD1,TRBJ2-7,.,15,TRBV4-3,TGCGCCAGCAGCCAAGCTTTGACAGGGTCCTACGAGCAGTACTTC,CASSQALTGSYEQYF
.,TRBJ2-6,.,15,TRBV7-9,TGTGCCAGCACCCCCTCCGAGGGTTGGGCCAACGTCCTGACTTTC,CASTPSEGWANVLTF
TRBD1,TRBJ1-3,.,16,TRBV9,TGTGCCAGCAGCGGACAGGGGACCTCCTCTGGAAACACCATATATTTT,CASSGQGTSSGNTIYF
TRBD1,TRBJ1-1,.,13,TRBV6-5,TGTGCCAGCAGTTACGGACAGGGGAGAATAGGTTTCTTT,CASSYGQGRIGFF
.,TRBJ2-7,.,13,TRBV19,TGTGCCACCGCAGACAGCTACAACTACGAGCAGTACTTC,CATADSYNYEQYF
TRBD1,TRBJ2-5,.,15,TRBV11-2,TGTGCCAGCAGCCAGACGGACAGGGGGCCAGAGACCCAGTACTTC,CASSQTDRGPETQYF
.,TRBJ2-4,.,14,TRBV27,TGTGCCAGCAGTTTGTCGGGTGCCAAAAACATTCAGTACTTC,CASSLSGAKNIQYF
.,TRBJ1-2,.,13,TRBV15,TGTGCCACCAGGTCAGGAGAGGAGGGGGGCTACACCTTC,CATRSGEEGGYTF
.,TRBJ1-6,.,14,TRBV29-1,TGCAGCGTCTCGGGCGGGGATTATAATTCACCCCTCCACTTT,CSVSGGDYNSPLHF
.,TRBJ1-2,.,14,TRBV6-5,TGTGCCAGCAATGGGGGAGGGGCAGCTGATGGCTACACCTTC,CASNGGGAADGYTF
TRBD1,TRBJ2-3,.,14,TRBV10-3,TGTGCCATCAGTGCAGGACAGGGCACAGATACGCAGTATTTT,CAISAGQGTDTQYF